This T cell receptor beta chain was found in a study of T-cell reconstitution after alpha-beta-depleted transplantation in children. Unique molecular identifiers were incorporated when the TCRbeta library was constructed. TCRdb fed the PCR reads into MiXCR, producing one record per CDR3 protein. The data show roughly 220,000 distinct CDR3 sequences, with around 13% seen just once and approximately 2.9% held by the top ten. This CDR3 has 14 amino acids. Germline trimming cut 6 bases from V and 3 bases from J; bases unmatched to any gene: 4. Germline lookup yields CDR1 DFQATT and CDR2 SNEGSKA (reference sequence). This clonotype was seen many times.

This chain connects TRBV20-1 to TRBJ2-2, with 10 bases lining up with TRBD2. The clonotype comes from a human donor who donated a stem cell graft to a child with acute lymphoblastic leukemia. Sequenced here: PBMCs from the stem cell graft donor, sampled from the stem cell graft. The CDR3 coding sequence is TGCAGTGCCACCACTAGCGGGGACACCGGGGAGCTGTTTTTT. It yields the protein CSATTSGDTGELFF.